The 21 T cell receptor beta chains presented below share a single source sample, sequenced in a study of T cell responses to AZD1222 COVID-19 vaccine. Profiling relied on immunoSEQ multiplex PCR, and the TCRdb table lists in-frame clones only, not all of them. This table has some 93,000 clones, roughly 90% appearing once. Here the sequenced sample was peripheral blood, taken 28 days after the second AZD1222 dose. Every receptor here comes from an adult who received the AZD1222 COVID-19 vaccine.

The chain couples TRBV5-1 to TRBJ2-1, with a tentative D call TRBD2 (5 bases). CDR3 length: 13 residues. CDR1 SGHRS and CDR2 YFSETQ come from the germline V gene. Trimming took 0 bases from V and 7 from J, leaving 8 bases between them. The CDR3 DNA reads TGCGCCAGCAGCTTGGTGGGCGGGAATGAGCAGTTCTTC. It codes for CASSLVGGNEQFF.

The V and J genes are TRBV3-1 (or the pseudogene TRBV3-2) and TRBJ1-3, with D possibly TRBD1 on 5 matching bases. CDR3 length: 15 residues. Trimming cost V 8 bases and J 4 bases, with 18 bases left between them. Germline CDR1 LGHDT, CDR2 YNNKEL (reference sequence). CDR3 protein: CASSWGGEYGNTIYF. In DNA form, the CDR3 reads TGTGCCAGCTCGTGGGGAGGGGAATACGGAAACACCATATATTTT.

The sample holds one count of this clone. The CDR3 spells CAWSRGGGALDTQYF. In DNA form, the CDR3 reads TGTGCCTGGAGCCGTGGCGGGGGGGCTTTAGATACGCAGTATTTT. V usage is TRBV30 and J usage is TRBJ2-3; 9 bases line up with TRBD2. Unmatched junction bases numbered 9, after V lost 3 bases and J lost 5 bases. This CDR3 is built from 15 residues. Germline assignment: CDR1 GTSNPN and CDR2 SVGIG (reference sequence).

This chain connects TRBV7-3 to TRBJ2-1, with TRBD2 matching over 11 bases. In germline, CDR1 is SGHTA, CDR2 FQGTGA. The trim removed 4 bases at V and 7 bases at J, leaving 12 bases unmatched. The CDR3 loop spans 17 amino acids. The CDR3 sequence: CASSWSSGRVDRNEQFF. The DNA for the CDR3 is TGTGCCAGCAGCTGGAGTAGCGGGAGGGTTGACAGGAATGAGCAGTTCTTC. Combining the CDR3 with reference TRBV7-3 and TRBJ2-1 gives the whole variable domain GAGVSQTPSNKVTEKGKYVELRCDPISGHTALYWYRQSLGQGPEFLIYFQGTGAADDSGLPNDRFFAVRPEGSVSTLKIQRTERGDSAVYLCASSWSSGRVDRNEQFFGPGTRLTVL.

This clone was observed many times. The rearrangement links TRBV30 to TRBJ2-7; 7 bases match TRBD1. Germline V gene data show CDR1 as GTSNPN and CDR2 as SVGIG (reference sequence). The junction had 4 bases not matched to a gene; V was cut back by 0 bases and J by 5 bases. The CDR3 has 13 residues. This CDR3 is CAWSVGDRDEQYF. The CDR3 DNA reads as TGTGCCTGGAGTGTAGGGGACAGAGACGAGCAGTACTTC.

V usage is TRBV7-2 and J usage is TRBJ2-1; 12 bases are shared with TRBD2. The CDR3 extends over 16 amino acids. Per the germline V gene, CDR1 is SGHTA and CDR2 is FQGNSA. The V and J ends lost 4 bases and 3 bases, in that order; junction bases with no gene match: 4. The CDR3 nucleotides read TGTGCCAGCAGCTCCCGGACTAGCGGGGTCTACAATGAGCAGTTCTTC. Translated, it gives CASSSRTSGVYNEQFF. The whole variable domain, remainder taken from reference TRBV7-2 and TRBJ2-1, is GAGVSQSPSNKVTEKGKDVELRCDPISGHTALYWYRQSLGQGLEFLIYFQGNSAPDKSGLPSDRFSAERTGGSVSTLTIQRTQQEDSAVYLCASSSRTSGVYNEQFFGPGTRLTVL.

The chain couples TRBV5-6 to TRBJ1-6; D gene unclear. This CDR3 region has 15 residues. CDR1 SGHDT and CDR2 YYEEEE come from the germline V gene. V lost 4 bases, J lost 3 bases, and 11 bases lay in between. As DNA, the CDR3 is TGTGCCAGCAGCCCCCCGGGATACTATAATTCACCCCTCCACTTT. Protein product: CASSPPGYYNSPLHF.

The chain links TRBV5-1 to TRBJ2-7; 11 bases match TRBD2. Germline CDR1 reads SGHRS; CDR2 reads YFSETQ. V dropped 0 bases and J dropped 5; count of bases not matched to a gene: 10. This CDR3 comprises 17 residues. CDR3 sequence reads: CASSLDVRLAGFDEQYF. The CDR3, as DNA: TGCGCCAGCAGCTTGGACGTCAGACTAGCGGGATTCGACGAGCAGTACTTC. The full variable domain, rest sourced from reference TRBV5-1 and TRBJ2-7, is KAGVTQTPRYLIKTRGQQVTLSCSPISGHRSVSWYQQTPGQGLQFLFEYFSETQRNKGNFPGRFSGRQFSNSRSEMNVSTLELGDSALYLCASSLDVRLAGFDEQYFGPGTRLTVT.

The V call is TRBV6-1, the J call TRBJ1-2; maybe TRBD1 (6 bases). Trimming left V 0 bases short and J 5 bases short, with 16 bases between. The germline gives CDR1 MNHNS, CDR2 SASEGT. CDR3 length equals 16 residues. CDR3 DNA sequence: TGTGCCAGCAGTGAAGCGCCGGGGGCAGGAGTGTATGGCTACACCTTC. Residues: CASSEAPGAGVYGYTF.

The chain has TRBV19 and TRBJ2-5; TRBD2 matches at 10 bases. The CDR3 length is 18 residues. Germline V gene lookup returns CDR1 LNHDA and CDR2 SQIVND (reference sequence). With V trimmed by 5 bases and J by 4 bases, 16 bases remained unmatched. The DNA for the CDR3 is TGTGCCAGTAGTGTCGGAGGGTTACTAGCGGGGATTGTAGAGACCCAGTACTTC. Its translation: CASSVGGLLAGIVETQYF.

The chain links TRBV3-1 (or the pseudogene TRBV3-2) to TRBJ2-7; maybe TRBD1 (5 bases). Germline V CDR1 and CDR2: LGHDT, YNNKEL (reference sequence). This CDR3 is 15 amino acids long. V dropped 3 bases and J dropped 0 bases, with 12 bases sitting between them. The CDR3 loop is CASSHTTESSYEQYF. The CDR3, as DNA: TGTGCCAGCAGCCATACGACAGAGAGCTCCTACGAGCAGTACTTC.

V and J are TRBV6-5 and TRBJ1-2; tentative D call: TRBD1 (5 bases). Germline V gene lookup returns CDR1 MNHEY and CDR2 SVGAGI. Trimming took 10 bases from V and 4 from J, leaving 16 bases between them. The CDR3 covers 13 residues. The CDR3: CATGRGGSYGYTF. For the CDR3, the DNA is TGTGCCACCGGGAGGGGTGGAAGCTATGGCTACACCTTC.

The chain joins TRBV7-9 to TRBJ2-6, with TRBD1 matching over 9 bases. This CDR3 contains 18 residues. Trimming cost V 7 bases and J 0 bases; bases outside gene matches: 10. The germline V gene has CDR1 SEHNR and CDR2 FQNEAQ (reference sequence). The CDR3 region is CASTPGRDRDSGANVLTF. CDR3 bases: TGTGCCAGCACCCCCGGGCGGGACAGGGACTCTGGGGCCAACGTCCTGACTTTC.

DNA of the CDR3: TGTGCCAGCATCGCCGGGAGCTCCTATAATTCACCCCTCCACTTT. Protein sequence: CASIAGSSYNSPLHF. The chain combines TRBV27 with TRBJ1-6; D not certain. CDR3 length: 15 amino acids. Germline V gene data show CDR1 as MNHEY and CDR2 as SMNVEV (reference sequence). Deletions cut 7 bases from V and 0 bases from J, with 10 bases between.

This chain links TRBV5-1 with TRBJ1-6; 7 positions agree with TRBD1. Germline V CDR1 and CDR2: SGHRS, YFSETQ. CDR3 length: 14 amino acids. V dropped 5 bases and J dropped 7; count of bases not matched to a gene: 6. CDR3 in DNA: TGCGCCAGCAGGGATACAGGGGCGAATTCACCCCTCCACTTT. Protein product: CASRDTGANSPLHF.

The chain has TRBV7-3 and TRBJ2-1; D might be TRBD2 (5 bases). Trimming removed 1 base at V and 8 bases at J, with 12 bases between. CDR1 and CDR2 from the germline V gene are SGHTA and FQGTGA. CDR3 length: 14 amino acids. The CDR3 is CASSLSLAGDEQFF. CDR3 nucleotides: TGTGCCAGCAGCTTAAGTCTAGCCGGCGATGAGCAGTTCTTC.

This clone appeared once. This sequence joins TRBV5-1 and TRBJ2-7; 7 bases map to TRBD2. The CDR3 consists of 16 residues. The germline CDR1 and CDR2 sequences are SGHRS and YFSETQ. Trimming removed 7 bases from V and 1 base from J; junction bases left unmatched: 14. The CDR3 sequence is CASSPGGSAMSYEQYF. CDR3 DNA sequence: TGCGCCAGCTCCCCGGGCGGGAGCGCGATGTCCTACGAGCAGTACTTC.

A remark on this clone: The sample has other DNA sequences that encode this CDR3 too. V is TRBV7-9 and J is TRBJ1-2; TRBD1 might be the D (6 bases). CDR1 SEHNR and CDR2 FQNEAQ come from the germline V gene (reference sequence). Trimming took off 4 bases at V and 4 bases at J, with 10 bases between the two ends. CDR3 length: 13 amino acids. In DNA, the CDR3 is TGTGCCAGCAGCTCGGACAGATTCTATGGCTACACCTTC. Protein product: CASSSDRFYGYTF. The full variable domain, its missing parts supplied by reference TRBV7-9 and TRBJ1-2, is DTGVSQNPRHKITKRGQNVTFRCDPISEHNRLYWYRQTLGQGPEFLTYFQNEAQLEKSRLLSDRFSAERPKGSFSTLEIQRTEQGDSAMYLCASSSDRFYGYTFGSGTRLTVV.

The table lists this clone with a few counts. The chain joins TRBV27 to TRBJ2-2; 8 bases fit TRBD2. The germline V gene encodes CDR1 MNHEY and CDR2 SMNVEV (reference sequence). Unmatched junction bases numbered 12, after V lost 7 bases and J lost 2 bases. The CDR3 is made up of 17 amino acids. CDR3 sequence: CASKRSGRGANTGELFF. The CDR3 DNA is TGTGCCAGCAAAAGGAGCGGGAGAGGGGCAAACACCGGGGAGCTGTTTTTT.

This chain connects TRBV10-3 to TRBJ2-3; D call uncertain. The CDR3 extends over 14 amino acids. The germline V and J ends were trimmed by 6 bases and 2 bases, with 12 bases remaining between them. Germline loops: CDR1 ENHRY, CDR2 SYGVKD. This CDR3 reads CAIRMESPTDTQYF. The CDR3 DNA follows: TGTGCCATCAGGATGGAGTCCCCCACAGATACGCAGTATTTT.

The DNA of the CDR3 is TGTGCCTGGAATTCTCTAGCCAAAAACATTCAGTACTTC. This gives the protein CAWNSLAKNIQYF. The V and J genes are TRBV30 and TRBJ2-4; D not certain. This CDR3 region has 13 residues. Looked up from germline, CDR1 is GTSNPN and CDR2 is SVGIG (reference sequence). Trimming removed 4 bases at V and 0 bases at J, with 7 bases between.